The sample holds a few counts of the clone carrying this T cell receptor (beta chain). Its antigen is unidentified. This sample is part of a study of spatial heterogeneity in lung cancer. Study context: Raw reads contained each unique TCR and UMI combination more than ten times on average. Overall study results and limits: The study found ubiquitous expanded tumor TCRs in blood more at resection than follow-up.

The CDR3 covers 17 residues. Unmatched junction bases numbered 10, after V lost 7 bases and J lost 2 bases. CDR1 and CDR2 from the germline V gene are MDHEN and SYDVKM. Individual TCR cDNA molecules each bore their own unique molecular identifier. Each CDR3 protein gets one entry after TCRdb re-called the 5' RACE reads with MiXCR. The sample shows 26,000 or so distinct CDR3 sequences, 9.5% to 15% of them seen only once. As to time point: sample taken at primary tumor resection. Unsorted whole RNA from tumor, nontumor lung or frozen PBMC underwent sequencing. Samples came from some 71 TRACERx patients with untreated early-stage lung cancer.

This sequence was found in a female donor with early-stage non-small cell lung cancer. The chain has TRBV28 and TRBJ2-1, with 11 positions matching TRBD2. The source was PBMCs, collected at surgery. The CDR3 coding sequence is TGTGCCAGCACCCCAACCGGGACTAGCGGTGCCTACAATGAGCAGTTCTTC. Translated: CASTPTGTSGAYNEQFF.